Listed below are T cell receptor beta chains from one sample, sequenced in a study of vaccination effects on CD4 cells after COVID-19. These receptors have no known antigen. Produced via immunoSEQ multiplex PCR; TCRdb's table is partial and in-frame only. The data show under 20,000 clones, under 70% seen once. The material was CD4+ T cells from PBMCs cultured with SARS-CoV-2 spike peptides, obtained after COVID-19 vaccination. Receptors originate from a human donor who received a COVID-19 vaccine. The CDR3 runs from the conserved cysteine through the conserved F or W. A D gene is named only where the DNA matches it firmly. Clone size is not always given. Where it is, it says once, few, many or a class for expanded clones.

TRBV24-1	.	TRBJ2-7	.	CATPPTSYEQYF	TGTGCCACCCCTCCCACCTCCTACGAGCAGTACTTC
TRBV7-3	.	TRBJ1-4	.	CASSYRPINSIVPRINEKLFF	TGTGCCAGCAGCTACCGTCCGATTAACTCCATTGTCCCGAGGATTAATGAAAAACTGTTTTTT
TRBV9	.	TRBJ2-7	.	CASSVGDWGVHEQYF	TGTGCCAGCAGCGTAGGAGATTGGGGGGTGCACGAGCAGTACTTC
TRBV3-1/TRBV3-2	.	TRBJ1-4	few	CASSQGGAEKLFF	TGTGCCAGCAGCCAAGGGGGCGCCGAAAAACTGTTTTTT
TRBV27	TRBD1	TRBJ1-2	.	CASSFGQGAFGYTF	TGTGCCAGCAGTTTCGGACAGGGAGCGTTTGGCTACACCTTC
TRBV2	.	TRBJ2-2	.	CASSVRASRPGELFF	TGTGCCAGCAGTGTTAGGGCTAGCCGGCCCGGGGAGCTGTTTTTT
TRBV5-4	TRBD1	TRBJ2-1	.	CASSAAGQGWNEQFF	TGTGCCAGCAGCGCTGCGGGACAGGGGTGGAATGAGCAGTTCTTC
TRBV5-1	.	TRBJ2-1	.	CASSLAGGRNEQFF	TGCGCCAGCAGCTTGGCCGGGGGACGGAATGAGCAGTTCTTC
TRBV10-3	TRBD1	TRBJ1-2	.	CAAGQGEDYGYTF	TGTGCCGCCGGACAGGGGGAGGACTATGGCTACACCTTC
TRBV29-1	.	TRBJ2-7	.	CSARDGNYEQYF	TGCAGCGCCAGGGACGGGAACTACGAGCAGTACTTC